This TCR beta chain derives from a study of blood T cell repertoires in COVID-19 (dated by TCRdb to about 2020). Turning to the overall study: Samples covering the acute and convalescent phases of COVID-19 were provided by collaborators in the United States, Italy and Spain. Deeply sampled blood TCRbeta repertoires from subjects exposed to, actively infected with, or recovered from COVID-19 were included in the dataset. The repertoires were released in a freely available public database intended as a resource for research on the immune response to SARS-CoV-2. Where available, HLA class I and class II types were taken from metadata supplied by the sample provider and were not determined by assay-based typing. The samples were drawn from the first 160 participants of the ongoing ImmuneRACE study and from 1,254 subjects provided by 6 global collaborators. The material from the prospective study consisted of cDNA or gDNA derived from T cells, B-cell-depleted T cells, or PBMCs. Sample metadata almost always included a de-identified subject ID, COVID-19 status, age in years and sex. Broader findings and caveats from the paper: The amount of clinical and demographic metadata varied by source and participant and was provided uncurated.

The immunoSEQ Assay, a bias-controlled multiplex PCR, was used to amplify TCRbeta CDR3 regions from genomic DNA. Per the authors' processing: The number of nucleated cells in each sample was estimated by amplification of reference gene primers within the assay. Sequence reads were collapsed and filtered to measure the absolute abundance of every unique TCRbeta CDR3 rearrangement. For each sample, productive Simpson clonality was calculated as the square root of Simpson's diversity index over productive rearrangements. TCRdb holds this immuneACCESS table with in-frame rearrangements only. Some clones are missing; in checked studies, unresolved V genes explain under half, and the rest has no known cause. V, J and clone size were drawn from that table, and D and trimming were deduced from the DNA. For this sample there are about 200,000 clones; 65% to 85% appear just once. The ten largest account for 7.5% to 9% of the sample.

The collaborating institutions used their own protocols to collect whole blood in K2EDTA tubes. Collaborator samples were shipped for TCRbeta analysis as frozen whole blood, isolated PBMCs, or DNA extracted from either sample type. A remark on this clone: What this receptor recognizes is not known. No base quality values were provided; no much bigger clone lies one nucleotide off.

The germline V gene sets CDR1 to SNHLY and CDR2 to FYNNEI. From its cysteine to its phenylalanine, the CDR3 spans 14 amino acids. Only the CDR3 DNA stays, 42 bases, in frame from base 1. Trimming removed 6 bases from V and 3 bases from J; the gene matches leave 7 bases unexplained. This TCR was sampled from a woman aged 80 or older with acute or convalescent COVID-19. The source material was peripheral blood. This sequence uses TRBV2 and TRBJ1-2, and 7 bases in between align with TRBD1. The nucleotides read TGTGCCAGCAGCAGGGGGAGGATTGACTATGGCTACACCTTC. This gives the protein CASSRGRIDYGYTF.